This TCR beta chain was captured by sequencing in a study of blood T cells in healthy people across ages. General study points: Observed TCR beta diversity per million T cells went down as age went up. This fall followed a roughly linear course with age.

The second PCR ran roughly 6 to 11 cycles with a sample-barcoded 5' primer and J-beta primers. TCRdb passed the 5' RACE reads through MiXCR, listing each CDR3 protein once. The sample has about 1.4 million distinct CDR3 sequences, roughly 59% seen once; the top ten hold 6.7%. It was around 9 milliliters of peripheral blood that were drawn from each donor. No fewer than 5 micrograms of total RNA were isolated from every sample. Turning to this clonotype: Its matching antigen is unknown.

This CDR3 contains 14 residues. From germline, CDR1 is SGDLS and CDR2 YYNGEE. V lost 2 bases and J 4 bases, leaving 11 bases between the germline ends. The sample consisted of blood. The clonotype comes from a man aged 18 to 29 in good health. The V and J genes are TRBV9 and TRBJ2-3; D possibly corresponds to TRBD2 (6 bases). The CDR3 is CASSVGTSADTQYF. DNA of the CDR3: TGTGCCAGCAGCGTCGGGACTTCGGCAGATACGCAGTATTTT.